The clone carrying this T cell receptor (beta chain) has a single count. The data were obtained in a study of blood T cell repertoires in COVID-19. Original methodology: Nucleated cell number was recorded as an estimate derived from reference gene primer amplification. The protocol was immunoSEQ multiplex PCR, while the TCRdb copy is restricted to in-frame clones and leaves out a portion. V and J calls and clone size follow that table, whereas D and trimming were derived from the DNA. The data contain 73,000 or so clones, roughly 80% of them singletons. The germline V gene has CDR1 MNHNS and CDR2 SASEGT. With 2 bases clipped from V and 0 bases from J, the junction kept 7 bases outside the gene matches. The CDR3 covers 17 residues.

The receptor comes from a woman in her fifties or sixties with acute or convalescent COVID-19. The chain links TRBV6-1 to TRBJ2-1, with 7 bases fitting TRBD2. Sequencing was carried out using peripheral blood. CDR3 coding DNA: TGTGCCAGCAGTGAATGGGGAGGGCTGAGCTCCTACAATGAGCAGTTCTTC. It encodes CASSEWGGLSSYNEQFF.